The rows below give T cell receptor beta chains drawn from one sample of a study of blood T cell repertoires in COVID-19. TCRdb keeps only in-frame clones here, not all; method: immunoSEQ multiplex PCR. The profile shows around 21,000 clones, 79% of them singletons. Sample: peripheral blood. The receptors originated from a man older than 75 with acute or convalescent COVID-19. Both conserved end residues are part of each CDR3. D genes are given only for firm matches. Size values are once, few and many counts, or a class for expanded clones, and some rows have none.

v_call	d_call	j_call	clone_size	cdr3_aa	cdr3_nt
TRBV6-2/TRBV6-3	TRBD2	TRBJ2-1	.	CASSYSLAGEMLPNEQFF	TGTGCCAGCAGTTACTCACTAGCGGGAGAGATGCTTCCGAATGAGCAGTTCTTC
TRBV18	.	TRBJ2-7	.	CASSPGSGYEQYF	TGTGCCAGCTCACCGGGGTCAGGGTACGAGCAGTACTTC
TRBV19	TRBD1	TRBJ1-2	few	CASSLGQGFYYGYTF	TGTGCCAGTAGTCTAGGACAGGGGTTTTACTATGGCTACACCTTC
TRBV7-9	.	TRBJ2-5	.	CASSPPSGGGETQYF	TGTGCCAGCAGCCCACCTAGCGGAGGGGGGGAGACCCAGTACTTC
TRBV24-1	.	TRBJ1-2	.	CATSDPSGSSYGYTF	TGTGCCACCAGTGATCCTAGTGGTTCGAGCTATGGCTACACCTTC
TRBV6-1	.	TRBJ2-1	.	CASSYLSNEQFF	TGTGCCAGCAGTTATTTATCCAATGAGCAGTTCTTC
TRBV5-4	TRBD1	TRBJ2-1	.	CASIPDDRQGINEQFF	TGTGCCAGCATCCCCGATGACCGACAGGGGATCAATGAGCAGTTCTTC
TRBV7-9	TRBD1	TRBJ1-1	.	CASSSQGRGVSNTEAFF	TGTGCCAGCAGCTCACAGGGGCGAGGCGTCTCAAACACTGAAGCTTTCTTT
TRBV29-1	TRBD1	TRBJ1-4	.	CSVVGTGHEKLFF	TGCAGCGTCGTCGGGACAGGGCATGAAAAACTGTTTTTT
TRBV6-5	.	TRBJ1-1	.	CASSYSLYTEAFF	TGTGCCAGCAGTTACTCGCTATACACTGAAGCTTTCTTT
TRBV4-3	.	TRBJ2-2	.	CASSQQRGGSYTGELFF	TGCGCCAGCAGCCAACAAAGGGGGGGCAGCTACACCGGGGAGCTGTTTTTT
TRBV2	.	TRBJ1-4	.	CASSAERTDNEKLFF	TGTGCCAGCAGTGCGGAGCGGACAGATAATGAAAAACTGTTTTTT
TRBV2	TRBD1	TRBJ2-2	.	CASRPTGVISGELFF	TGTGCCAGCAGGCCTACAGGGGTTATTTCCGGGGAGCTGTTTTTT
TRBV3-1/TRBV3-2	TRBD1	TRBJ1-3	.	CASSQLQGRGNTIYF	TGTGCCAGCAGCCAACTACAGGGGCGAGGAAACACCATATATTTT
TRBV30	.	TRBJ1-3	.	CAWTLFSGHRSGNTIYF	TGTGCCTGGACCTTATTTTCGGGACACCGAAGCGGAAACACCATATATTTT
TRBV19	TRBD1	TRBJ2-1	few	CASSIGGWGQGPINEQFF	TGTGCCAGTAGTATAGGGGGCTGGGGACAGGGGCCGATCAATGAGCAGTTCTTC
TRBV2	.	TRBJ1-5	.	CASRRQNLGNQPQHF	TGTGCCAGCAGACGACAGAACTTGGGCAATCAGCCCCAGCATTTT
TRBV28	TRBD1	TRBJ1-2	.	CASRTRGRQAGYTF	TGTGCCAGCAGAACCAGGGGGCGGCAGGCTGGCTACACCTTC
TRBV9	TRBD1	TRBJ1-4	.	CASSGQGAQELFF	TGTGCCAGCAGCGGACAGGGGGCGCAGGAACTGTTTTTT
TRBV6-5	.	TRBJ1-2	once	CASSTHQASVGYTF	TGTGCCAGCAGTACCCACCAGGCATCTGTTGGCTACACCTTC
TRBV4-3	.	TRBJ1-1	.	CASSQDGGDPNTEAFF	TGCGCCAGCAGCCAAGATGGAGGAGACCCGAACACTGAAGCTTTCTTT
TRBV27	.	TRBJ2-1	.	CASAQGLLYNEQFF	TGTGCCAGCGCACAGGGCTTGCTCTACAATGAGCAGTTCTTC
TRBV28	TRBD1	TRBJ1-6	.	CASNTPGQGDSPLHF	TGTGCCAGCAATACTCCGGGACAGGGGGATTCACCCCTCCACTTT
TRBV5-1	.	TRBJ1-1	.	CASSFGILNTEAFF	TGCGCCAGCAGCTTTGGCATCTTGAACACTGAAGCTTTCTTT
TRBV30	.	TRBJ1-1	.	CAWSLGAEAFF	TGTGCCTGGAGTTTGGGAGCTGAAGCTTTCTTT
TRBV29-1	.	TRBJ2-2	few	CSVVYAGGQAGELFF	TGCAGCGTTGTTTACGCCGGGGGTCAGGCCGGGGAGCTGTTTTTT
TRBV24-1	TRBD1	TRBJ2-3	.	CATSDPTGATDTQYF	TGTGCCACCAGTGACCCAACAGGGGCCACAGATACGCAGTATTTT
TRBV2	.	TRBJ1-1	.	CASRGQGNTEAFF	TGTGCCAGCAGAGGTCAGGGAAACACTGAAGCTTTCTTT
TRBV7-3	TRBD2	TRBJ2-3	few	CASSLTSGFPDTQYF	TGTGCCAGCAGCTTAACTAGCGGGTTCCCAGATACGCAGTATTTT
TRBV5-1	TRBD1	TRBJ2-1	.	CASSLARGQGEGNEQFF	TGCGCCAGCAGCTTGGCCCGAGGACAGGGTGAAGGCAATGAGCAGTTCTTC
TRBV30	.	TRBJ1-1	.	CAWSRGTGTEAFF	TGTGCCTGGAGCCGGGGTACGGGGACTGAAGCTTTCTTT
TRBV5-1	.	TRBJ2-3	.	CASSFSGASTDTQYF	TGCGCCAGCAGCTTTTCAGGGGCATCGACAGATACGCAGTATTTT
TRBV5-1	.	TRBJ2-2	few	CASSPIRGADTGELFF	TGCGCCAGCAGCCCCATCCGGGGTGCGGACACCGGGGAGCTGTTTTTT
TRBV5-1	.	TRBJ1-4	.	CASGTGSANEKLFF	TGCGCCTCAGGTACAGGGTCGGCTAATGAAAAACTGTTTTTT
TRBV2	TRBD1	TRBJ1-1	few	CASLDREDTEAFF	TGTGCCAGCCTGGACAGGGAGGACACTGAAGCTTTCTTT
TRBV5-5	.	TRBJ2-3	.	CASSLDGDTDTQYF	TGTGCCAGCAGCTTGGACGGGGACACAGATACGCAGTATTTT
TRBV7-8	.	TRBJ2-7	many	CASTIGGAQEQYF	TGTGCCAGCACCATTGGGGGGGCGCAGGAGCAGTACTTC
TRBV7-9	.	TRBJ2-1	.	CASSTVPGQGSQFF	TGTGCCAGCAGCACCGTTCCGGGCCAAGGGAGTCAGTTCTTC
TRBV27	.	TRBJ2-7	.	CASSFLFGGRRGEQYF	TGTGCCAGCAGTTTCCTTTTTGGGGGCCGCAGGGGTGAGCAGTACTTC
TRBV9	.	TRBJ1-1	.	CASSVLRGKAFF	TGTGCCAGCAGCGTACTCCGGGGAAAAGCTTTCTTT
TRBV14	.	TRBJ1-5	.	CASSQLLTGPQHF	TGTGCCAGCAGCCAACTCTTGACGGGGCCCCAGCATTTT
TRBV7-9	TRBD1	TRBJ2-7	.	CASSHRDRTYEQYF	TGTGCCAGCAGCCACCGGGACAGGACCTACGAGCAGTACTTC
TRBV20-1	TRBD1	TRBJ1-1	.	CSASAPTGQGGAGTEAFF	TGCAGTGCTAGTGCTCCGACGGGACAGGGGGGAGCGGGGACTGAAGCTTTCTTT
TRBV5-6	TRBD2	TRBJ2-2	few	CASSLRWWLAGADGELFF	TGTGCCAGCAGCTTGAGGTGGTGGCTAGCGGGAGCTGACGGGGAGCTGTTTTTT
TRBV6-2/TRBV6-3	TRBD1	TRBJ2-7	.	CASSYTPALDRASYEQYF	TGTGCCAGCAGTTACACCCCTGCCTTGGACAGGGCCTCCTACGAGCAGTACTTC
TRBV18	TRBD1	TRBJ2-7	.	CASSPNKGQESSYEQYF	TGTGCCAGCTCACCTAATAAGGGACAGGAATCCTCCTACGAGCAGTACTTC
TRBV5-1	TRBD2	TRBJ2-5	few	CASSLYDPGLGFGSPQYF	TGCGCCAGCAGCTTGTACGATCCGGGACTAGGGTTCGGGAGTCCCCAGTACTTC
TRBV4-3	TRBD2	TRBJ2-7	.	CASSQDVTSGRPEQYF	TGCGCCAGCAGCCAAGATGTAACTAGCGGGAGACCCGAGCAGTACTTC
TRBV10-2	TRBD1	TRBJ1-1	.	CASQITGGETEAFF	TGCGCCAGCCAAATCACAGGGGGCGAAACTGAAGCTTTCTTT
TRBV28	.	TRBJ1-5	.	CASSLPQGPNQPQHF	TGTGCCAGCAGTTTGCCACAGGGACCGAATCAGCCCCAGCATTTT
TRBV28	TRBD1	TRBJ2-3	few	CASSFPGQGGDTQYF	TGTGCCAGCAGTTTCCCGGGACAGGGAGGAGATACGCAGTATTTT
TRBV6-1	.	TRBJ2-5	once	CASSEPWTGSETQYF	TGTGCCAGCAGTGAACCTTGGACGGGGTCGGAGACCCAGTACTTC
TRBV6-5	TRBD2	TRBJ2-2	few	CASSSLSGRNTGELFF	TGTGCCAGCAGTTCCCTTAGCGGGAGGAACACCGGGGAGCTGTTTTTT
TRBV29-1	TRBD2	TRBJ2-5	once	CSVRTAGGETQYF	TGCAGCGTTCGAACAGCGGGAGGAGAGACCCAGTACTTC
TRBV28	TRBD2	TRBJ2-7	once	CASSPPAGDEQYF	TGTGCCAGCAGTCCCCCCGCGGGAGACGAGCAGTACTTC
TRBV15	.	TRBJ1-5	.	CATSVTPRRQPQHF	TGTGCCACCAGCGTGACCCCGAGGCGTCAGCCCCAGCATTTT
TRBV6-5	.	TRBJ1-2	.	CASGGPSANYGYTF	TGTGCCAGCGGAGGTCCTTCAGCTAACTATGGCTACACCTTC
TRBV6-5	.	TRBJ2-7	.	CASSYAAGAPYEQYF	TGTGCCAGCAGTTATGCGGCGGGTGCACCCTACGAGCAGTACTTC
TRBV27	.	TRBJ2-3	few	CASSYLPADPSTDTQYF	TGTGCCAGCAGTTACCTCCCGGCGGATCCTAGCACAGATACGCAGTATTTT